This TCR beta chain was documented in a study of patients and donors after allogeneic stem cell transplantation. TCRdb itself ran the RT-PCR reads through MiXCR, one entry per CDR3 protein. The sample holds some 880,000 distinct CDR3 sequences, more than 15% seen once. This clonotype showed up just a few times. Germline loops: CDR1 SGHRS, CDR2 YFSETQ. J lost 1 base, V lost 3 bases, and 6 bases had no gene match. The CDR3 contains 17 residues. The chain links TRBV5-1 to TRBJ2-3, with 12 bases fitting TRBD2. What was sequenced was blood, either unsorted or a sorted T cell fraction (not recorded which). This clonotype originated in a human donor who was either an allogeneic HSCT recipient or a stem cell or donor lymphocyte infusion donor (not recorded which). It is not recorded whose cells these are; they may come from a transplant donor. The CDR3 reads CASSWTSSGRGTDTQYF. The CDR3 DNA is TGCGCCAGCAGCTGGACCTCTAGCGGGAGGGGCACAGATACGCAGTATTTT.